This entry lists 23 T cell receptor beta chains sequenced from one sample in a study of CD8+ T cells in alopecia areata. On the basis of CD4, CD8alpha, NKG2D, NKG2ACE and other markers, pooled cutaneous lymph node cells were sorted. The authors extracted RNA and reverse transcribed it into cDNA as the sequencing template. TCRdb's copy holds only in-frame clones and misses some; the assay was immunoSEQ multiplex PCR. This sample has about 19,000 clones, each found more than once. What was sequenced was CD8+ T cells sorted from a lymph node. Receptor source: a C3H/HeJ mouse with alopecia areata. Strain MHC haplotype: H2-k.

There are many counts of this clone. Mouse gene names and germline throughout. The read ends 4 residues early relative to the CDR3; the germline J gene fills the gap. V and J are TRBV1 and TRBJ2-5, with 7 bases lining up with TRBD1. Germline lookup yields CDR1 NSQYPW and CDR2 LRSPGD (reference sequence). Trimming cost V 3 bases and J 0 bases; bases outside gene matches: 3. The CDR3 totals 15 residues. This CDR3 reads CTCSATGVNQDTQYF. The sequenced part of the CDR3 DNA is TGCACCTGCAGTGCCACAGGGGTTAACCAAGAC. Together with reference TRBV1 and TRBJ2-5, the CDR3 gives the full variable domain: VTLLEQNPRWRLVPRGQAVNLRCILKNSQYPWMSWYQQDLQKQLQWLFTLRSPGDKEVKSLPGADYLATRVTDTELRLQVANMSQGRTLYCTCSATGVNQDTQYFGPGTRLLVL.

This clone was recorded a few times. Germline and genes here are mouse. The CDR3 end lies 4 residues beyond the end of the read and is filled in from the germline J gene. This chain connects TRBV13-3 to TRBJ1-1; the match to TRBD1 covers 8 bases. This CDR3 region has 15 residues. V was pared by 3 bases and J by 1 base, with 5 bases of the junction left unmatched. Germline lookup yields CDR1 NNHDY and CDR2 SYVADS. The CDR3 bases that were read are TGTGCCAGCAGTGTCCGACAGGGGAGAAACACA. The encoded protein is CASSVRQGRNT. The full CDR3 is CASSVRQGRNTEVFF.

This clone was seen only a few times. The genes are named according to mouse. The CDR3 end is not reached by the read, which stops 4 residues before it; the germline J gene fills it in. The gene calls are TRBV19 and TRBJ2-2, with 9 bases matching TRBD2. CDR1 is FNHDT and CDR2 is SITEND in the germline V gene (reference sequence). CDR3 length: 15 residues. Trimming cost V 3 bases and J 1 base; bases outside gene matches: 1. The CDR3 spells CASSTGGGNTGQLYF. Incomplete CDR3 DNA: TGTGCCAGCAGTACTGGGGGGGGAAACACCGGG.

This clone was detected many times. Gene names denote mouse genes. The read terminates 4 residues ahead of where the CDR3 ends, so the germline J gene completes it. The gene calls are TRBV1 and TRBJ2-5, with D possibly TRBD1 on 5 matching bases. This CDR3 is 14 amino acids long. Germline lookup yields CDR1 NSQYPW and CDR2 LRSPGD (reference sequence). Trimming took off 0 bases at V and 2 bases at J, with 6 bases between the two ends. Partial CDR3 DNA: TGCACCTGCAGTGCAGATCAGGGCCAAGAC. Its protein is CTCSADQGQD. The full CDR3 protein is CTCSADQGQDTQYF.

This clone occurred a few times. The gene names here belong to mouse. The read terminates 4 residues before the CDR3 end, so the remaining end is supplied by the germline J gene. This sequence joins TRBV1 and TRBJ2-4; 11 bases agree with TRBD1. This CDR3 region has 15 residues. The germline CDR1 and CDR2 sequences are NSQYPW and LRSPGD (reference sequence). The CDR3: CTCSPGQGARNTLYF. The DNA read from the CDR3 is TGCACCTGCAGTCCTGGACAGGGGGCGCGGAAC. The variable domain in full, completed from reference TRBV1 and TRBJ2-4, reads VTLLEQNPRWRLVPRGQAVNLRCILKNSQYPWMSWYQQDLQKQLQWLFTLRSPGDKEVKSLPGADYLATRVTDTELRLQVANMSQGRTLYCTCSPGQGARNTLYFGAGTRLSVL.

A few counts support this clone. The germline and genes are mouse ones. The missing CDR3 end, 4 residues past where the read stops, is filled in from the germline J gene. This chain connects TRBV13-3 to TRBJ1-1; D uncertain. The CDR3 is 12 amino acids. From germline, CDR1 is NNHDY and CDR2 SYVADS. Trimming stripped 9 bases from V and 1 base from J, with 10 bases between. The part of the CDR3 DNA that was read is TGTGCCACCGCGACAAGAAACACA. Its translation: CATATRNT. The CDR3 in full is CATATRNTEVFF.

This clone was observed a few times. Gene names and germline match the mouse. The CDR3 end lies 4 residues beyond the end of the read and is filled in from the germline J gene. The chain recombines TRBV14 with TRBJ2-7; TRBD2 matches 14 bases. Germline values: CDR1 SGHDT, CDR2 FRDEAV. This CDR3 is 16 amino acids long. The CDR3 region is CASSPGTGGARYEQYF. The part of the CDR3 DNA that was read is TGTGCCAGCAGTCCCGGGACTGGGGGGGCGCGGTAT.

This clone has more than one count but fewer than ten. Each gene name is a mouse one. The read ends 4 residues early relative to the CDR3; the germline J gene fills the gap. This chain links TRBV17 with TRBJ2-7, with 10 bases identical to TRBD2. Germline V gene sequence: CDR1 MNHDT, CDR2 YYDKIL. The J segment lost 0 bases and the V segment lost 5 bases, leaving 4 bases of the junction unmatched. The length of the CDR3 is 15 residues. This CDR3 reads CASSPTGGGSYEQYF. The DNA read from the CDR3 is TGTGCTAGCAGTCCTACTGGGGGGGGCTCCTAT.

This clone was observed at least ten times. Gene names denote mouse genes. The CDR3 region is CASSPGFNQDTQYF. The part of the CDR3 DNA that was read is TGTGCCAGCAGTCCTGGGTTTAACCAAGAC. The chain joins TRBV13-3 to TRBJ2-5, with D possibly being TRBD2 (5 bases). The CDR3 goes on 4 residues after the read ends, and that part is filled in from the germline J gene. CDR3 length: 14 residues. CDR1 is NNHDY and CDR2 is SYVADS in the germline V gene. V lost 4 bases to trimming and J lost 0 bases, with 9 bases between them.

This clone was counted ten times or more. Mouse names are used for the genes. The read ends 4 residues before the CDR3 terminus; that terminus is restored from the germline J gene. The chain recombines TRBV13-3 with TRBJ2-1; possibly TRBD2 for D (6 bases). Trimming stripped 7 bases from V and 4 bases from J, with 12 bases between. Germline V gene data show CDR1 as NNHDY and CDR2 as SYVADS. The CDR3 has 13 residues. The CDR3 bases that were read are TGTGCCAGCTCCCGGGGACTTTATGCT. Its translation is CASSRGLYA. The CDR3 in full is CASSRGLYAEQFF.

In regard to this clone: The listed genes are named as in mouse. The read ends 4 residues shy of where the CDR3 ends; the end is completed using the germline J gene. J is TRBJ1-1 and V is TRBV1, with 8 bases fitting TRBD1. This CDR3 is 15 amino acids long. After removal of 0 bases from V and 4 bases from J, the junction contained 4 bases not matched to a gene. The germline gives CDR1 NSQYPW, CDR2 LRSPGD (reference sequence). The DNA read from the CDR3 is TGCACCTGCAGTGCAGATTCACAGGGGGTCACA. This translates into CTCSADSQGVT. The complete CDR3 protein is CTCSADSQGVTEVFF.

Ten or more counts support this clone. Gene names and germline refer to mouse. Incomplete CDR3 DNA: TGCACCTGCAGTGCAGATGAGGGGGGCGCAAACGAA. Its translation: CTCSADEGGANE. The CDR3 in its entirety is CTCSADEGGANERLFF. The chain employs TRBV1 and TRBJ1-4, with D possibly matching TRBD1 (6 bases). The read ends 4 residues before the CDR3 terminus; that terminus is restored from the germline J gene. The CDR3 sequence is 16 residues long. CDR1 is NSQYPW and CDR2 is LRSPGD in the germline V gene (reference sequence). Deletions cut 0 bases from V and 5 bases from J, with 13 bases between.

About this clone itself: Germline and genes here are mouse. The read gets to within 4 residues of the CDR3 end, and the germline J gene fills in the rest. The chain employs TRBV17 and TRBJ2-1; the match to TRBD2 covers 9 bases. The CDR3 spans 14 residues. In germline, CDR1 is MNHDT, CDR2 YYDKIL. The CDR3 protein is CASSSGGAGAEQFF. The CDR3 DNA, read in part, is TGTGCTAGCAGTAGTGGGGGGGCGGGCGCT.

This clone was observed at least ten times. The genes are named according to mouse. The read stops 4 residues short of the end of the CDR3; the missing end is completed from the germline J gene. V is TRBV13-3 and J is TRBJ1-4, with D possibly being TRBD1 (6 bases). Germline CDR1 reads NNHDY; CDR2 reads SYVADS. V was cut by 1 base and J by 5 bases, with 12 bases left in between. CDR3 length: 15 amino acids. The CDR3 reads CASSDPGQLNERLFF. The CDR3 bases that were read are TGTGCCAGCAGTGATCCGGGACAACTAAACGAA.

This clone occurred a few times. This clone may be a read error of a much larger clone one base away. The gene names here belong to mouse. The DNA ends 4 residues before the CDR3 does, and the rest of the CDR3 is filled in from the germline J gene. The chain combines TRBV19 with TRBJ2-7; 10 nucleotides align to TRBD2. CDR3 length equals 14 residues. V was clipped by 4 bases and J by 2 bases; unmatched bases: 3. The germline V gene has CDR1 FNHDT and CDR2 SITEND (reference sequence). Partial CDR3 DNA: TGTGCCAGCAGTCCGGGACTGGGGACCTAT. Translating it yields CASSPGLGTY. The CDR3, in full, reads CASSPGLGTYEQYF.

This clone was seen a few times. Here the gene names and germline are mouse. The read halts 4 residues ahead of the CDR3 end, with the missing end drawn from the germline J gene. The chain carries TRBV1 and TRBJ1-1, with 8 bases identical to TRBD1. The V gene's germline CDR1 is NSQYPW and CDR2 LRSPGD (reference sequence). CDR3 length equals 16 residues. The V and J ends lost 0 bases and 2 bases, in that order; junction bases with no gene match: 5. The sequenced CDR3 bases are TGCACCTGCAGTGCAGATCTCAGGGGGCGCAACACA. This codes for CTCSADLRGRNT. In full, the CDR3 reads CTCSADLRGRNTEVFF.

Comment on this clone: Mouse germline and gene names are used. The CDR3 extends 4 residues past the end of the read, so its final part is completed from the germline J gene. The chain recombines TRBV19 with TRBJ2-2; 11 bases fit TRBD1. This CDR3 region has 17 residues. With 2 bases clipped from V and 0 bases from J, the junction kept 3 bases outside the gene matches. In germline, CDR1 is FNHDT, CDR2 SITEND (reference sequence). CDR3 bases read: TGTGCCAGCAGTATGGGGACAGGGGGATCAAACACCGGG. Its translation is CASSMGTGGSNTG. The whole CDR3 region reads CASSMGTGGSNTGQLYF.

This clone was detected only a few times. The gene names given are mouse names. From the germline J gene comes the end of the CDR3, since the read stops 4 residues before it. The J gene is TRBJ2-5, the V gene TRBV31; TRBD1 matches 7 bases. J lost 3 bases, V lost 0 bases, and 0 bases had no gene match. The CDR3 extends over 13 amino acids. Germline V gene lookup returns CDR1 GKSSPN and CDR2 SITVG. The CDR3 region is CAWSLRGQDTQYF. The sequenced CDR3 bases are TGTGCCTGGAGTCTCAGGGGGCAAGAC.

There are a few counts of this clone. The listed genes are named as in mouse. Read data end 4 residues before the CDR3 end; the end is taken from the germline J gene. This chain links TRBV13-3 with TRBJ2-7; 11 bases fit TRBD2. The CDR3 contains 15 residues. Per the germline V gene, CDR1 is NNHDY and CDR2 is SYVADS. Partial CDR3 DNA: TGTGCCAGCAGTGAGCCCGGGACTGGGGGATAT. This gives the protein CASSEPGTGGY. The whole CDR3 sequence reads CASSEPGTGGYEQYF.

Notes on this clone: Mouse names are used for the genes. The CDR3 is cut off 4 residues early in the read; its end comes from the germline J gene. The chain carries TRBV5 and TRBJ2-5, with TRBD1 as a possible D gene (7 bases). Germline assignment: CDR1 LGHNA and CDR2 YNLKQL (reference sequence). V was cut by 0 bases and J by 1 base, with 8 bases left in between. The CDR3 extends over 15 amino acids. Incomplete CDR3 DNA: TGTGCCAGCAGCCAAGATAGGGGGCACCAAGAC. Protein: CASSQDRGHQD. The complete CDR3 protein is CASSQDRGHQDTQYF.

This clone has more than one count but fewer than ten. Mouse gene names apply. The sequenced fragment ends 4 residues before the CDR3 boundary, so the rest is inferred from the germline J gene. This sequence joins TRBV13-3 and TRBJ2-2, with D uncertain. V shed 0 bases and J shed 2 bases, with 8 bases lying between them. The CDR3 runs to 15 residues. Germline V gives CDR1 NNHDY, CDR2 SYVADS. The CDR3 bases that were read are TGTGCCAGCAGTGATGGGCAGGTCAACACCGGG. Protein sequence: CASSDGQVNTG. The complete CDR3 sequence is CASSDGQVNTGQLYF.

This clone was seen more than once but under ten times. Mouse germline and gene names are used. The read gets to within 4 residues of the CDR3 end, and the germline J gene fills in the rest. This chain joins TRBV17 and TRBJ2-2; 10 nucleotides match TRBD1. The V segment lost 3 bases and the J segment 4 bases; nucleotides outside the gene matches: 5. The CDR3 consists of 16 residues. Germline V gives CDR1 MNHDT, CDR2 YYDKIL. The sequenced part of the CDR3 DNA is TGTGCTAGCAGTAGGAGGGACAGGGGTACCACCGGG. Translated: CASSRRDRGTTG. The CDR3 reads in full as CASSRRDRGTTGQLYF.

This clone was found many times. Gene names refer to mouse genes. Read sequence stops 4 residues before the CDR3 end, and the germline J gene provides the missing end. The chain links TRBV1 to TRBJ2-7; 10 bases are a match to TRBD2. The V and J ends lost 1 base and 3 bases, in that order; junction bases with no gene match: 0. Germline V gene data show CDR1 as NSQYPW and CDR2 as LRSPGD (reference sequence). The CDR3 has 14 amino acids. CDR3 protein: CTCSAGTGGYEQYF. The DNA read from the CDR3 is TGCACCTGCAGTGCAGGGACTGGGGGCTAT.